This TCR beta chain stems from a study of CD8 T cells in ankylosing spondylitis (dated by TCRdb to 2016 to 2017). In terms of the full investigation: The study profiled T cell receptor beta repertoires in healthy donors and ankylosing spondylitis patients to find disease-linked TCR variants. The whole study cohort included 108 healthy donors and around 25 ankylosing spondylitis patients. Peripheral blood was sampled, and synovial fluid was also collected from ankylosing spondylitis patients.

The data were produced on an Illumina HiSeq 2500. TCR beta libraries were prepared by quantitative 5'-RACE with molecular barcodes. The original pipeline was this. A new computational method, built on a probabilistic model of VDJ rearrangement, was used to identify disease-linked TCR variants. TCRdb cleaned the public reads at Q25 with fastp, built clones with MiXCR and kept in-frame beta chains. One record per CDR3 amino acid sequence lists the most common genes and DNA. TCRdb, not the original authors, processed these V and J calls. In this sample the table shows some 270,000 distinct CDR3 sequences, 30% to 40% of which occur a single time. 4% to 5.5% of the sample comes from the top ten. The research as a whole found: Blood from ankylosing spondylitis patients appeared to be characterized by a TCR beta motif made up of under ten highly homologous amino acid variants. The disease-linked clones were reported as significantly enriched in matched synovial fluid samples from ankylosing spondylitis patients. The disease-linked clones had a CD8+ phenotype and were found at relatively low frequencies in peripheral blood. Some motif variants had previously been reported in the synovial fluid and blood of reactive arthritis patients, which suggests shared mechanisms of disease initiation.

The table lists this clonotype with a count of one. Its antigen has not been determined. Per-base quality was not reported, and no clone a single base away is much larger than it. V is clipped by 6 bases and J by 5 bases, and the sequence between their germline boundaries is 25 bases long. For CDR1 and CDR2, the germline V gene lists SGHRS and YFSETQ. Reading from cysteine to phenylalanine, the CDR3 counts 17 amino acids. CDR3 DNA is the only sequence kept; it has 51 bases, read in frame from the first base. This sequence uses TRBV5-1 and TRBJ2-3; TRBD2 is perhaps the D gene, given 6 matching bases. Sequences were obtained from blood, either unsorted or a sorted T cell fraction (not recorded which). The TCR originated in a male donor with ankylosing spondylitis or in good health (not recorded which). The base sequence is TGCGCCAGCAACCAATGGGGGGACGCACTTGCGGGAGATACGCAGTATTTT. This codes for CASNQWGDALAGDTQYF.